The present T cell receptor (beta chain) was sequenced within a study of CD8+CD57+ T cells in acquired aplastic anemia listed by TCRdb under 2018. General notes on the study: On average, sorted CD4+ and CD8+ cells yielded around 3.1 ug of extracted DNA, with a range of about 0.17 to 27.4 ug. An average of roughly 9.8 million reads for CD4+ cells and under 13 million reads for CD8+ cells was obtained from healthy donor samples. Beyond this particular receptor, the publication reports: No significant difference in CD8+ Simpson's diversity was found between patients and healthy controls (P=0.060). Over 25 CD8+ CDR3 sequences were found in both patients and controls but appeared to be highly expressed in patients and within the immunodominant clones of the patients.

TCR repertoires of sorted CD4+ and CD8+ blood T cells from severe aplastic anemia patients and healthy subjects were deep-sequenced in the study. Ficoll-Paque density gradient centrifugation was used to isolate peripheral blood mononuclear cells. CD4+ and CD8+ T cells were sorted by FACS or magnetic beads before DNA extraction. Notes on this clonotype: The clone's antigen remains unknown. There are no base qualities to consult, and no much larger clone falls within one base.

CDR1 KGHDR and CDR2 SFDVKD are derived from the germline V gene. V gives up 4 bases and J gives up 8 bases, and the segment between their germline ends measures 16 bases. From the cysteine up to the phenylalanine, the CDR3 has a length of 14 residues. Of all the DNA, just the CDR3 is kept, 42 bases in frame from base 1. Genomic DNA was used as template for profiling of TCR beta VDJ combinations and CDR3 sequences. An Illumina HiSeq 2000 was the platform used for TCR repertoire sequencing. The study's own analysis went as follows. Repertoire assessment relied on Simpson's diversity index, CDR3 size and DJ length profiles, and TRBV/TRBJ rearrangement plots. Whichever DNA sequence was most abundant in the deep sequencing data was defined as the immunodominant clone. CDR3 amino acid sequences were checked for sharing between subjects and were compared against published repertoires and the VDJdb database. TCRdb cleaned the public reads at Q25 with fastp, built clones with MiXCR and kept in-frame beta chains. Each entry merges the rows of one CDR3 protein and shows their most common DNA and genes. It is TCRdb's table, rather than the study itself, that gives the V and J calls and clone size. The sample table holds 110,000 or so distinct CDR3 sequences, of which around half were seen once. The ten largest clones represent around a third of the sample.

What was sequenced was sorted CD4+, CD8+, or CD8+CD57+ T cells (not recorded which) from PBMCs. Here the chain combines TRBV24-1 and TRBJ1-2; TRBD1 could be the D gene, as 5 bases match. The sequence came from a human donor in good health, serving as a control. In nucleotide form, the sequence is TGTGCCACCAGTGACACCGACAGACCCTACGGCTACACCTTC. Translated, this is CATSDTDRPYGYTF.